The 19 T cell receptor beta chains given below trace back to one sample, sequenced in a study of cytomegalovirus exposure and HLA in healthy donors. It was with 60 Vbeta and 13 Jbeta primers that the PCR ran. TCRdb's table, derived via immunoSEQ multiplex PCR, lists solely in-frame clones and lacks some. The sample consists of about 32,000 clones, roughly 88% of them appearing once. Sequences were obtained from PBMCs. The receptor set was obtained from a young woman in good health and CMV-seronegative.

The V and J genes are TRBV10-1 and TRBJ1-2, with D unclear. Germline lookup yields CDR1 WNHNN and CDR2 SYGVQD (reference sequence). The V end lost 7 bases, the J end lost 3 bases, and 12 bases lay between the germline ends. The CDR3 has 13 amino acids. The CDR3 sequence: CASKLSAYYGYTF. The CDR3, as DNA: TGCGCCAGCAAGTTAAGCGCCTACTATGGCTACACCTTC.

This chain uses TRBV5-6 with TRBJ2-1, with no clear D. Germline lookup yields CDR1 SGHDT and CDR2 YYEEEE. The germline V and J ends were trimmed by 4 bases and 0 bases, with 14 bases remaining between them. CDR3 size: 16 residues. The CDR3 region is CASSHFATPSYNEQFF. The CDR3 bases are TGTGCCAGCAGCCATTTCGCTACCCCCTCCTACAATGAGCAGTTCTTC. Combining the CDR3 with reference TRBV5-6 and TRBJ2-1 gives the whole variable domain DAGVTQSPTHLIKTRGQQVTLRCSPKSGHDTVSWYQQALGQGPQFIFQYYEEEERQRGNFPDRFSGHQFPNYSSELNVNALLLGDSALYLCASSHFATPSYNEQFFGPGTRLTVL.

This clone occurred once. The chain carries TRBV2 and TRBJ2-7; D possibly corresponds to TRBD2 (6 bases). The CDR3 covers 13 residues. Germline V gene data show CDR1 as SNHLY and CDR2 as FYNNEI. V was shortened by 9 bases and J by 2 bases, with 14 bases between the two germline ends. CDR3 sequence (DNA): TGTGCCAGTTGCCAGGAGGGAACCTACGAGCAGTACTTC. It specifies CASCQEGTYEQYF.

The V call is TRBV7-2, the J call TRBJ2-7; possibly TRBD1 for D (5 bases). V lost 4 bases and J 1 base, leaving 11 bases between the germline ends. The CDR3 loop spans 14 amino acids. Germline loops: CDR1 SGHTA, CDR2 FQGNSA. Written as DNA, the CDR3 is TGTGCCAGCAGCTCCATCGACAGATCCTACGAGCAGTACTTC. Its protein product is CASSSIDRSYEQYF.

The chain couples TRBV4-3 to TRBJ1-3; D is possibly TRBD1 (6 bases). Per the germline V gene, CDR1 is LGHNA and CDR2 is YSLEER. The CDR3 length is 16 residues. The V end was cut by 4 bases, the J end by 0 bases, with 13 bases between. CDR3 sequence reads: CASSRGPRISGNTIYF. As DNA, the CDR3 is TGCGCCAGCAGCCGGGGGCCGCGGATCTCTGGAAACACCATATATTTT.

In the case of this clone: An end of the junction differs from the germline gene, which may be a read error. The chain links TRBV23-1 to TRBJ1-5; no definite D call. TRBV23-1 is labeled an ORF, and its function is uncertain. CDR3 length: 19 residues. The CDR3 nucleotides read TGCGCCGGTACTTTACCCGGGTTGCGGGTCGGGCCTAGCAATCAGCCCCAGAATTTT. Its protein product is CAGTLPGLRVGPSNQPQNF.

This chain joins TRBV7-2 and TRBJ2-3, with 9 positions matching TRBD2. The V segment lost 6 bases and the J segment 0 bases; nucleotides outside the gene matches: 16. The CDR3 is 19 amino acids. Germline V gives CDR1 SGHTA, CDR2 FQGNSA. This chain's CDR3 is CASSGVGGGAIFSTDTQYF. CDR3 bases: TGTGCCAGCAGTGGAGTTGGCGGGGGGGCCATCTTTAGCACAGATACGCAGTATTTT.

The J gene is TRBJ1-3, the V gene TRBV18; 7 bases match TRBD1. Germline CDR1 KGHSH, CDR2 LQKENI. CDR3 length equals 14 residues. V was clipped by 3 bases and J by 2 bases; unmatched bases: 1. The CDR3 spells CASSPQGAGNTIYF. The CDR3 DNA reads as TGTGCCAGCTCACCCCAGGGGGCTGGAAACACCATATATTTT.

The chain recombines TRBV7-3 with TRBJ1-3, with D maybe TRBD1 (5 bases). Germline CDR1 is SGHTA and CDR2 is FQGTGA. The CDR3 consists of 15 residues. V lost 1 base to trimming and J lost 2 bases, with 9 bases between them. CDR3 nucleotides: TGTGCCAGCAGCTTAATGCCAGGGACTGGAAACACCATATATTTT. It codes for CASSLMPGTGNTIYF.

This rearrangement joins TRBV4-2 to TRBJ2-1, with 16 bases identical to TRBD2. Germline V lookup: CDR1 LGHNA, CDR2 YNFKEQ. This CDR3 has 17 residues. Trimming cost V 4 bases and J 3 bases; bases outside gene matches: 3. CDR3 nucleotide sequence: TGTGCCAGCAGCCGGGGACTAGCGGGGGGGAACTACAATGAGCAGTTCTTC. This codes for CASSRGLAGGNYNEQFF.

The chain is built from TRBV5-4 and TRBJ2-1; 7 bases map to TRBD1. This CDR3 has 17 amino acids. The J segment lost 5 bases and the V segment lost 4 bases, leaving 15 bases of the junction unmatched. Germline CDR1 SGHNT, CDR2 YYREEE (reference sequence). CDR3: CASSAPGGARENNEQFF. The CDR3 nucleotides are TGTGCCAGCAGCGCGCCAGGGGGAGCCCGGGAAAACAATGAGCAGTTCTTC.

The V and J genes are TRBV30 and TRBJ2-2; 9 nucleotides agree with TRBD2. Germline V gene data show CDR1 as GTSNPN and CDR2 as SVGIG (reference sequence). This CDR3 has 15 amino acids. The V gene end was trimmed by 1 base and the J gene end by 3 bases; junction bases not matched to a gene: 3. The CDR3 sequence is CAWSGLAGYTGELFF. The CDR3, as DNA: TGTGCCTGGAGTGGGCTAGCGGGATACACCGGGGAGCTGTTTTTT.

The CDR3 DNA reads as TGTGCCAGCAGCTTCTTGACTAGCGGGACCTACAATGAGCAGTTCTTC. Translated: CASSFLTSGTYNEQFF. The chain uses TRBV7-8 and TRBJ2-1; 11 nucleotides agree with TRBD2. V was pared by 3 bases and J by 2 bases, with 3 bases of the junction left unmatched. The CDR3 loop spans 16 amino acids. Germline values: CDR1 SGHVS, CDR2 FQNEAQ.

The rearrangement uses TRBV7-2 and TRBJ1-6; tentative D call: TRBD1 (5 bases). CDR1 and CDR2 (germline): SGHTA, FQGNSA. The V and J ends lost 1 base and 5 bases respectively, with 12 bases between them. This CDR3 has 16 amino acids. In nucleotides, the CDR3 is TGTGCCAGCAGCTTAGTGGTGGGACTGAATAATTCACCCCTCCACTTT. It yields the protein CASSLVVGLNNSPLHF.

The genes are TRBV11-3 and TRBJ2-1, with a weak D call TRBD2 (6 bases). V lost 4 bases to trimming and J lost 10 bases, with 17 bases between them. This CDR3 spans 14 amino acids. The V gene's germline CDR1 is SGHNT and CDR2 YENEEA. In DNA form, the CDR3 reads TGTGCCAGCAGCTCCACCAATCTTCTAGCGGAGCAGTTCTTC. It codes for CASSSTNLLAEQFF.

The V gene is TRBV7-2, the J gene TRBJ2-3; D unresolved. The germline CDR1 and CDR2 sequences are SGHTA and FQGNSA. The CDR3 has 16 amino acids. The V end lost 3 bases, the J end lost 2 bases, and 15 bases lay between the germline ends. In DNA form, the CDR3 reads TGTGCCAGCAGCTTTCGACATACCCTGCCCACAGATACGCAGTATTTT. Translating it yields CASSFRHTLPTDTQYF.

V usage is TRBV7-8 and J usage is TRBJ2-7, with 8 nucleotides matching TRBD2. The CDR3 contains 17 residues. Germline V gene lookup returns CDR1 SGHVS and CDR2 FQNEAQ. V was pared by 5 bases and J by 4 bases, with 16 bases of the junction left unmatched. Here the CDR3 DNA reads TGTGCCAGCAGCCGATCCGTCGGGCGGGAGGCTCCATACGAGCAGTACTTC. This encodes CASSRSVGREAPYEQYF.

This clone was seen only once. V is TRBV19 and J is TRBJ1-2; TRBD1 is a possible D gene (6 bases). The length of the CDR3 is 13 residues. Trimming removed 1 base from V and 6 bases from J, with 9 bases in between. Germline CDR1 reads LNHDA; CDR2 reads SQIVND (reference sequence). The CDR3 loop reads CASSIGTVNGYTF. The DNA for the CDR3 is TGTGCCAGTAGTATAGGGACAGTCAATGGCTACACCTTC.

This clone was observed a few times. This chain links TRBV27 with TRBJ1-3, with D possibly being TRBD1 (5 bases). Germline values: CDR1 MNHEY, CDR2 SMNVEV (reference sequence). V dropped 5 bases and J dropped 1 base, with 12 bases sitting between them. The CDR3 covers 15 residues. The CDR3 DNA sequence: TGTGCCAGCAGTGCAAACGGGGGTTCTGGAAACACCATATATTTT. Translated, it gives CASSANGGSGNTIYF.